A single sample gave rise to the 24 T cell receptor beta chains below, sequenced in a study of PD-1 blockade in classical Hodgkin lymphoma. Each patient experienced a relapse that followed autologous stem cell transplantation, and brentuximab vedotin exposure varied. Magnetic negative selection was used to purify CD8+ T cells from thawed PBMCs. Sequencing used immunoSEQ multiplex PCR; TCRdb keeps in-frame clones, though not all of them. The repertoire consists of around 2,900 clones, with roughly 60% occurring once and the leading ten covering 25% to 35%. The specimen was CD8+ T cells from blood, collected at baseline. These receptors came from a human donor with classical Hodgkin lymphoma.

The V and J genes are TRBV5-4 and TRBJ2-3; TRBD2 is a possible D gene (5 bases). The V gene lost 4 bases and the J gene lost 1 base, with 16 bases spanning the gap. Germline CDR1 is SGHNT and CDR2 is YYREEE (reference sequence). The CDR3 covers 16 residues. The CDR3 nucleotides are TGTGCCAGCAGCCAAGTAGGCGGGTTCGGCACAGATACGCAGTATTTT. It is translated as CASSQVGGFGTDTQYF.

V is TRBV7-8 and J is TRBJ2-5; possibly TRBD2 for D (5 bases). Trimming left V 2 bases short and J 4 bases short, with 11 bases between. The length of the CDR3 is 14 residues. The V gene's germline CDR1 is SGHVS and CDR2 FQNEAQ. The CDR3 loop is CASSLYRDPETQYF. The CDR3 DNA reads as TGTGCCAGCAGCTTATACCGGGATCCAGAGACCCAGTACTTC.

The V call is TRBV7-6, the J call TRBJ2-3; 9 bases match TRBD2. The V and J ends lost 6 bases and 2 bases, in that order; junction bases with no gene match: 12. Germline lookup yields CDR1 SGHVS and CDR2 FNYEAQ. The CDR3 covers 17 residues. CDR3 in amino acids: CASSSLSGRAYTDTQYF. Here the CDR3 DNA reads TGTGCCAGCAGTTCACTTAGCGGGAGAGCCTACACAGATACGCAGTATTTT.

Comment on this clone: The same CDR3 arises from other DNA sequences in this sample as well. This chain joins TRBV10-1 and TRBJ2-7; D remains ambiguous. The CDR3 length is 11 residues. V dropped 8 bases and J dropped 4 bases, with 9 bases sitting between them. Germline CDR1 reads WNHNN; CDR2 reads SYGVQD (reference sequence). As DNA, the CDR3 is TGCGCCAGCGGCCAGAGTTACGAGCAGTACTTC. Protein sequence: CASGQSYEQYF.

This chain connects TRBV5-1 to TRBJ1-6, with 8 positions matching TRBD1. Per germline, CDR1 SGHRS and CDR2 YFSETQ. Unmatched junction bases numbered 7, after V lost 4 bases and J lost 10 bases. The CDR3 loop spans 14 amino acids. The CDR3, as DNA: TGCGCCAGCAGCAGAGGACAGGGCCGATCACCCCTCCACTTT. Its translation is CASSRGQGRSPLHF.

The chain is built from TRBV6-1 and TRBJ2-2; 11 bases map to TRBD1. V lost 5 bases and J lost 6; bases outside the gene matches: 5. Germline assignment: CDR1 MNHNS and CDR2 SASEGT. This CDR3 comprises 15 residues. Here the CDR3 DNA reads TGTGCCAGCAGTACTATGGGACAGGGGGCCGGGGAGCTGTTTTTT. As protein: CASSTMGQGAGELFF.

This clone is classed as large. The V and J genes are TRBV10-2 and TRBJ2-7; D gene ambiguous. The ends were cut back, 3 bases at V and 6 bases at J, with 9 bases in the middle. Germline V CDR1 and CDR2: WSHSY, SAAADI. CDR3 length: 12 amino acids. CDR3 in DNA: TGCGCCAGCAGTGAACTGCTCGCCGAGCAGTACTTC. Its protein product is CASSELLAEQYF.

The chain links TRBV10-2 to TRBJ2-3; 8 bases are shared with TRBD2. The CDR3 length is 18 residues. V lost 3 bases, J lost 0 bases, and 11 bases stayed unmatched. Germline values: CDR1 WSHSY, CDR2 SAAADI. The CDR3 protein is CASSDLLAVGASTDTQYF. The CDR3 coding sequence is TGCGCCAGCAGTGATTTACTAGCGGTGGGAGCTAGCACAGATACGCAGTATTTT.

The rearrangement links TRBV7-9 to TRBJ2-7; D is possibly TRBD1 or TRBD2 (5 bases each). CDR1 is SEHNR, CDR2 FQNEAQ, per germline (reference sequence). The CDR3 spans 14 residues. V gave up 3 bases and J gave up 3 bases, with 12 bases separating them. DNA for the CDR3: TGTGCCAGCAGCTTCTCCGGGACCGACTACGAGCAGTACTTC. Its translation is CASSFSGTDYEQYF. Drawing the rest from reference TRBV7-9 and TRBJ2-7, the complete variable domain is DTGVSQNPRHKITKRGQNVTFRCDPISEHNRLYWYRQTLGQGPEFLTYFQNEAQLEKSRLLSDRFSAERPKGSFSTLEIQRTEQGDSAMYLCASSFSGTDYEQYFGPGTRLTVT.

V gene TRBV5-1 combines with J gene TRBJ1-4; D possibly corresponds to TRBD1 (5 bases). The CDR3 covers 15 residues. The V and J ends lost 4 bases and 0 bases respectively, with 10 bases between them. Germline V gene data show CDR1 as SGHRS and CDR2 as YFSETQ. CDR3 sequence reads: CASSQGGATNEKLFF. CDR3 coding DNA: TGCGCCAGCAGCCAGGGCGGGGCAACTAATGAAAAACTGTTTTTT.

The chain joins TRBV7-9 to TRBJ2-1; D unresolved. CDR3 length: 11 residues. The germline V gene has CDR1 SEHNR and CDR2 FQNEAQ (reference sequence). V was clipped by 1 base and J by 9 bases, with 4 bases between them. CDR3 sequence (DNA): TGTGCCAGCAGCTTAGTGGCTGAGCAGTTCTTC. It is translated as CASSLVAEQFF.

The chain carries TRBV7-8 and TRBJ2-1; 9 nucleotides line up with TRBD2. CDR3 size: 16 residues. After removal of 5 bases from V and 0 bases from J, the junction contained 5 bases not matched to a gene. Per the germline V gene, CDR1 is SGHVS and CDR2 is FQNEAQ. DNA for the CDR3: TGTGCCAGCAGCAGCAGCGGGAGGAGCTCCTACAATGAGCAGTTCTTC. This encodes CASSSSGRSSYNEQFF.

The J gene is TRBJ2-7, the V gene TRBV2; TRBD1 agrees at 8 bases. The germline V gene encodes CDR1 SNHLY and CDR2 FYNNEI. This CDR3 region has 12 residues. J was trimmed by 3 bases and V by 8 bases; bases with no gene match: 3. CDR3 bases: TGTGCCAGCCGGGACAGGAACTACGAGCAGTACTTC. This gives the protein CASRDRNYEQYF.

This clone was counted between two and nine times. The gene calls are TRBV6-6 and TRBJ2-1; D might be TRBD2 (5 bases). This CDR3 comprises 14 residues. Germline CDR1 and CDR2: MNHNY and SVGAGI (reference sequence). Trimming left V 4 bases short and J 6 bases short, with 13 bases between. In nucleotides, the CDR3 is TGTGCCAGCAGTTTCCGAGAGGGTCGCAATGAGCAGTTCTTC. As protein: CASSFREGRNEQFF.

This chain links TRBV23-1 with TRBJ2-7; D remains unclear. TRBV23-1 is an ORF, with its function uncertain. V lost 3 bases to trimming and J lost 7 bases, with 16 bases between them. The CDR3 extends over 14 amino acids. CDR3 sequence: CASSHRTDPREQYF. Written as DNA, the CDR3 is TGCGCCAGCAGTCATCGGACGGATCCGAGGGAGCAGTACTTC.

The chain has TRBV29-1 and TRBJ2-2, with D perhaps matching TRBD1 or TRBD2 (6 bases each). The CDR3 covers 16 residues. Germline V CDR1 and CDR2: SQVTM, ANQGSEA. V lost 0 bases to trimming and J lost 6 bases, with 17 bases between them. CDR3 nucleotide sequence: TGCAGCGTTGAAGATCGAGGTGGGGGGCGGGCCGGGGAGCTGTTTTTT. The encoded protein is CSVEDRGGGRAGELFF.

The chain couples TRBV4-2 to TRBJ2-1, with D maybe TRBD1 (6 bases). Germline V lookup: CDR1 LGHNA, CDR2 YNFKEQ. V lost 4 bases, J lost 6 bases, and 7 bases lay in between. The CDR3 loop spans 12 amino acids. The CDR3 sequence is CASSLQGNEQFF. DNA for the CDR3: TGTGCCAGCAGCCTACAGGGCAATGAGCAGTTCTTC.

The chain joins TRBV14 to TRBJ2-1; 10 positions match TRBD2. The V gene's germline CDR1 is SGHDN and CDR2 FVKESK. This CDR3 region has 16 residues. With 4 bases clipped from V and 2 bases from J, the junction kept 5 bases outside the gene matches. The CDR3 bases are TGTGCCAGCAGCCCGTGGACTAGCGGCCCCTACAATGAGCAGTTCTTC. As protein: CASSPWTSGPYNEQFF.

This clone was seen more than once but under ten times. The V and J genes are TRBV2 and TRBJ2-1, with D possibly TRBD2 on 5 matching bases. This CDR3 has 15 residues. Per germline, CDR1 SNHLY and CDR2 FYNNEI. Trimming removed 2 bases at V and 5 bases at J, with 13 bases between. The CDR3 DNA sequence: TGTGCCAGCAGTGAATTCACGGGAATGGACAATGAGCAGTTCTTC. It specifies CASSEFTGMDNEQFF.

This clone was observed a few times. The DNA for the CDR3 is TGTGCCATCAGCCAGGGACAGGGCTACGAGCAGTACTTC. It specifies CAISQGQGYEQYF. This sequence joins TRBV10-3 and TRBJ2-7, with TRBD1 identical over 9 bases. CDR3 length: 13 residues. The J segment lost 3 bases and the V segment lost 6 bases, leaving 3 bases of the junction unmatched. Germline V CDR1 and CDR2: ENHRY, SYGVKD.

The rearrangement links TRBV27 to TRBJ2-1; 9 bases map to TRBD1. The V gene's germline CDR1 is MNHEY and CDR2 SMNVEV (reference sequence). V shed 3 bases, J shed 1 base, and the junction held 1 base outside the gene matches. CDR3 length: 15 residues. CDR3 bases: TGTGCCAGCAGTTTGGGACAGGGTTCCTACAATGAGCAGTTCTTC. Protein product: CASSLGQGSYNEQFF.

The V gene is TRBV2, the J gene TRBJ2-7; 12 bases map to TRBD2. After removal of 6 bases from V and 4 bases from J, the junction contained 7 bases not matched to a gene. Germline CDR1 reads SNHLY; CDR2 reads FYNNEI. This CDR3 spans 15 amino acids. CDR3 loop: CASRPPGTSGYEQYF. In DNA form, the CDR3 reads TGTGCCAGCAGACCTCCCGGGACTAGCGGGTACGAGCAGTACTTC.

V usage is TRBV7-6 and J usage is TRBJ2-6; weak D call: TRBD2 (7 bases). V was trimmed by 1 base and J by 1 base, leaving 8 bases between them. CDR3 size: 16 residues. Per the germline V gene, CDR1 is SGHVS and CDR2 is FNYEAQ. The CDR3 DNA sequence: TGTGCCAGCAGCTTAGAGGGGGGGTCTGGGGCCAACGTCCTGACTTTC. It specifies CASSLEGGSGANVLTF.

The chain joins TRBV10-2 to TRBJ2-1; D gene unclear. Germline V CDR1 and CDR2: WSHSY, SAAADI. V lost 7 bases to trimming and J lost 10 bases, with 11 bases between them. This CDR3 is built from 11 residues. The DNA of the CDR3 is TGCGCCAGCACCCCTTTGGGGGAGCAGTTCTTC. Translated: CASTPLGEQFF.